What follows describes a single T cell receptor (beta chain). Patients from Seattle were sampled longitudinally, starting during active infection. As handled by the study authors: Quantification of nucleated cells was approximated via reference gene primer amplification. Libraries were prepared by immunoSEQ multiplex PCR; TCRdb keeps only in-frame clonotypes and omits some of them. The DNA was the basis for D and trimming; V, J and clone size are from that table. The table shows roughly 300,000 clones, with 86% occurring only once. This entry belongs to a study of blood T cell repertoires in COVID-19. Study information: The study drew acute and convalescent COVID-19 samples from the United States, Italy and Spain. T cells, B-cell-depleted T cells, or PBMCs supplied cDNA or gDNA.

This CDR3 comprises 13 residues. The V gene's germline CDR1 is GTSNPN and CDR2 SVGIG (reference sequence). Deletions cut 3 bases from V and 1 base from J, with 6 bases between. Input material: peripheral blood. The gene calls are TRBV30 and TRBJ1-4, with D perhaps matching TRBD1 (5 bases). The TCR originated in a young woman with COVID-19, enrolled during active disease. The CDR3 nucleotides read TGTGCCTGGAGGACAGTAACTAATGAAAAACTGTTTTTT. Its translation: CAWRTVTNEKLFF.